This record looks at one T cell receptor (beta chain) sequence and its context. The ends lost 5 bases at V and 7 bases at J; junction bases unmatched: 8. Germline V gene data show CDR1 as MNHNY and CDR2 as SVGAGI (reference sequence). CDR3 length: 16 residues. This entry is derived from a study of cytomegalovirus exposure and HLA in healthy donors. This PCR relied on a set of 60 Vbeta primers and 13 Jbeta primers. Profiled with immunoSEQ multiplex PCR; TCRdb holds only in-frame clones, not every one. The table shows under 150,000 clones, with 65% to 85% occurring only once. The specimen was PBMCs. This chain joins TRBV6-6 and TRBJ2-1; 13 bases are shared with TRBD2. The TCR originated in a woman aged 40 to 49 in good health and CMV-seropositive. The CDR3 region is CASSPQLAGGLNEQFF. In DNA, the CDR3 is TGTGCCAGCAGTCCCCAACTAGCGGGGGGGCTTAATGAGCAGTTCTTC.